The 10 T cell receptor beta chains given below trace back to one sample, sequenced in a study of blood T cell repertoires in COVID-19. TCRdb keeps only in-frame clones here, not all; method: immunoSEQ multiplex PCR. This table has fewer than 200,000 clones, approximately 82% appearing once. The material sequenced was peripheral blood. The receptors shown here come from a woman in her 70s who had recovered from COVID-19.

The rearrangement links TRBV30 to TRBJ1-3; D may be TRBD1 (5 bases). The V gene's germline CDR1 is GTSNPN and CDR2 SVGIG (reference sequence). This CDR3 has 13 amino acids. Between the trimmed V and J ends, which lost 4 bases and 4 bases, there was a span of 11 bases. The CDR3 bases are TGTGCCTGGACCAGGGCGCCCGGAAACACCATATATTTT. Encoded protein: CAWTRAPGNTIYF.

The chain combines TRBV2 with TRBJ1-5; the match to TRBD1 covers 8 bases. Germline assignment: CDR1 SNHLY and CDR2 FYNNEI. V trimming: 7 bases; J trimming: 2 bases; junction bases outside the gene matches: 4. This CDR3 is built from 14 residues. CDR3 amino acids: CASNGQGGNQPQHF. For the CDR3, the DNA is TGTGCCAGCAACGGACAGGGTGGCAATCAGCCCCAGCATTTT.

V usage is TRBV10-3 and J usage is TRBJ1-2, with no clear D. Germline V lookup: CDR1 ENHRY, CDR2 SYGVKD. Between the trimmed V and J ends, which lost 10 bases and 6 bases, there was a span of 15 bases. The CDR3 length is 12 residues. This CDR3 is CATSLRGNGYTF. CDR3 nucleotide sequence: TGTGCCACCTCCCTAAGAGGGAATGGCTACACCTTC.

A single count supports this clone. The chain uses TRBV2 and TRBJ2-5; TRBD2 might be the D (5 bases). This CDR3 has 13 residues. Trimming stripped 3 bases from V and 5 bases from J, with 10 bases between. Germline loops: CDR1 SNHLY, CDR2 FYNNEI. CDR3 bases: TGTGCCAGCAGTGAGGGAGCGCCGGAGACCCAGTACTTC. It codes for CASSEGAPETQYF.

The chain employs TRBV4-1 and TRBJ1-1; D is possibly TRBD1 (5 bases). Between the trimmed V and J ends, which lost 2 bases and 5 bases, there was a span of 21 bases. The CDR3 consists of 17 residues. Germline V gene sequence: CDR1 MGHRA, CDR2 YSYEKL. The chain's CDR3 is CASSQSPGGNQGTEAFF. As DNA, the CDR3 is TGCGCCAGCAGCCAATCCCCGGGGGGTAACCAGGGTACTGAAGCTTTCTTT.

The J gene is TRBJ1-2, the V gene TRBV5-1; 7 bases map to TRBD1. The J segment lost 3 bases and the V segment lost 4 bases, leaving 3 bases of the junction unmatched. Per germline, CDR1 SGHRS and CDR2 YFSETQ. CDR3 length: 13 residues. CDR3 residues: CASSPDRDYGYTF. CDR3 in DNA: TGCGCCAGCAGCCCTGACAGGGACTATGGCTACACCTTC.

The chain couples TRBV15 to TRBJ2-7; the match to TRBD2 covers 10 bases. Germline assignment: CDR1 LNHNV and CDR2 YYDKDF (reference sequence). CDR3 length equals 16 residues. With 0 bases clipped from V and 4 bases from J, the junction kept 6 bases outside the gene matches. The CDR3 nucleotides are TGTGCCACCAGCAGAGATCGGGGTAGCGGGAGGTACGAGCAGTACTTC. Its translation: CATSRDRGSGRYEQYF. Looking up the rest from reference TRBV15 and TRBJ2-7 gives the full variable domain: DAMVIQNPRYQVTQFGKPVTLSCSQTLNHNVMYWYQQKSSQAPKLLFHYYDKDFNNEADTPDNFQSRRPNTSFCFLDIRSPGLGDTAMYLCATSRDRGSGRYEQYFGPGTRLTVT.

The CDR3 loop is CASSPPPGLNYEQYF. In DNA, the CDR3 is TGTGCCAGCAGTCCCCCCCCGGGACTCAACTACGAGCAGTACTTC. The chain couples TRBV27 to TRBJ2-7, with TRBD2 as a possible D gene (6 bases). There are 15 residues in the CDR3. CDR1 and CDR2 (germline): MNHEY, SMNVEV (reference sequence). V was trimmed by 5 bases and J by 3 bases, leaving 17 bases between them.

CDR3 loop: CASSTPHTGNTEAFF. CDR3 sequence (DNA): TGTGCCAGCAGTACCCCCCATACAGGGAACACTGAAGCTTTCTTT. The chain combines TRBV6-2 or TRBV6-3 with TRBJ1-1; tentative D call: TRBD1 (5 bases). Trimming took off 5 bases at V and 1 base at J, with 14 bases between the two ends. Germline V gene data show CDR1 as MNHEY and CDR2 as SVGEGT. The CDR3 covers 15 residues.

This clone showed up just a few times. The chain couples TRBV7-9 to TRBJ2-1; D ambiguous. The CDR3 extends over 13 amino acids. Germline V gene sequence: CDR1 SEHNR, CDR2 FQNEAQ (reference sequence). The V gene lost 7 bases and the J gene lost 5 bases, with 12 bases spanning the gap. CDR3 amino acids: CASTWAQHNEQFF. The CDR3 DNA reads as TGTGCCAGCACCTGGGCACAGCACAATGAGCAGTTCTTC. The full variable domain, its missing parts supplied by reference TRBV7-9 and TRBJ2-1, is DTGVSQNPRHKITKRGQNVTFRCDPISEHNRLYWYRQTLGQGPEFLTYFQNEAQLEKSRLLSDRFSAERPKGSFSTLEIQRTEQGDSAMYLCASTWAQHNEQFFGPGTRLTVL.